This is a list of T cell receptor beta chains from one sample in a study of Graves' ophthalmopathy and Graves' hyperthyroidism. TCRdb analysed the multiplex PCR reads with MiXCR anew, one entry per CDR3 protein. The repertoire consists of 680,000 or so distinct CDR3 sequences, with about 20% occurring once and the leading ten covering approximately 7.7%. Material: peripheral blood. These receptors came from a woman aged 18 to 35 with stable Graves' hyperthyroidism. Some clones in this sample may be carry-over from other donors' samples. CDR3s include the opening cysteine and the closing phenylalanine or tryptophan. A D gene is named only where the DNA matches it firmly. Size tells how often a clone was seen (once, few, many) or the class of an expanded clone, and some rows leave it out.

size: .; D: TRBD2; length: 13; V: TRBV5-1; J: TRBJ2-7; CDR3: CASSPGGRSEQYF; DNA: TGCGCCAGCAGCCCCGGCGGGAGATCCGAGCAGTACTTC
size: few; D: .; length: 14; V: TRBV24-1; J: TRBJ1-2; CDR3: CATSEPGHNYGYTF; DNA: TGTGCCACCAGTGAACCGGGACACAACTATGGCTACACCTTC
size: few; D: .; length: 13; V: TRBV29-1; J: TRBJ2-2; CDR3: CSVNLDLTGELFF; DNA: TGCAGCGTTAACTTAGACTTGACCGGGGAGCTGTTTTTT
size: many; D: .; length: 13; V: TRBV27; J: TRBJ1-3; CDR3: CASSPALRNTIYF; DNA: TGTGCCAGCAGTCCGGCTCTGAGAAACACCATATATTTT
size: many; D: TRBD1; length: 18; V: TRBV11-2; J: TRBJ2-7; CDR3: CASSSSSGTGDLTYEQYF; DNA: TGTGCCAGCAGCTCGAGCTCCGGGACAGGGGATCTTACCTACGAGCAGTACTTC
size: .; D: .; length: 16; V: TRBV12-3/TRBV12-4; J: TRBJ2-2; CDR3: CASRAREGRNTGELFF; DNA: TGTGCCAGCAGGGCCCGGGAAGGGAGGAACACCGGGGAGCTGTTTTTT
size: many; D: .; length: 14; V: TRBV11-2; J: TRBJ2-7; CDR3: CASSIPGQSYEQYF; DNA: TGTGCCAGCAGCATACCCGGACAGTCCTACGAGCAGTACTTC
size: .; D: .; length: 18; V: TRBV6-2/TRBV6-3; J: TRBJ2-2; CDR3: CASSYSPAGSANTGELFF; DNA: TGTGCCAGCAGTTACTCGCCCGCCGGGTCCGCGAACACCGGGGAGCTGTTCTTT
size: many; D: TRBD1; length: 14; V: TRBV4-1; J: TRBJ2-5; CDR3: CASSLGQLGETQYF; DNA: TGCGCCAGCAGCCTGGGACAGTTAGGGGAGACCCAGTACTTC
size: many; D: .; length: 14; V: TRBV12-3/TRBV12-4; J: TRBJ1-1; CDR3: CASIGGSANTEAFF; DNA: TGTGCCAGCATTGGTGGTTCGGCGAACACTGAAGCTTTCTTT
size: .; D: TRBD1; length: 14; V: TRBV11-2; J: TRBJ1-2; CDR3: CASTPTGGGYGYTF; DNA: TGTGCCAGCACTCCGACAGGGGGTGGCTATGGCTACACCTTC
size: .; D: .; length: 14; V: TRBV6-1; J: TRBJ1-1; CDR3: CASSRGKGNTEAFF; DNA: TGTGCCAGCAGTCGCGGGAAGGGGAACACTGAAGCTTTCTTT
size: .; D: TRBD2; length: 16; V: TRBV2; J: TRBJ2-4; CDR3: CASRETSGNAKNIQYF; DNA: TGTGCCAGCAGGGAGACTAGCGGGAACGCCAAAAACATTCAGTACTTC
size: many; D: TRBD1; length: 18; V: TRBV6-2/TRBV6-3; J: TRBJ1-5; CDR3: CASSRTGTGASWYQPQHF; DNA: TGTGCCAGCAGCCGAACCGGGACAGGGGCAAGTTGGTATCAGCCCCAGCATTTT
size: .; D: .; length: 14; V: TRBV7-3; J: TRBJ2-3; CDR3: CASSLMIGADTQYF; DNA: TGTGCCAGCAGCTTGATGATCGGCGCAGATACGCAGTATTTT
size: .; D: .; length: 11; V: TRBV29-1; J: TRBJ1-1; CDR3: CSVGKGTEAFF; DNA: TGCAGCGTTGGTAAGGGGACTGAAGCTTTCTTT
size: many; D: .; length: 14; V: TRBV3-1; J: TRBJ1-1; CDR3: CASSRSGTNTEAFF; DNA: TGTGCCAGCAGCCGATCAGGGACGAACACTGAAGCTTTCTTT
size: .; D: .; length: 13; V: TRBV24-1; J: TRBJ1-1; CDR3: CATSESTRGVAFF; DNA: TGTGCCACCAGTGAATCTACCAGGGGCGTAGCTTTCTTT
size: few; D: TRBD1; length: 16; V: TRBV12-3/TRBV12-4; J: TRBJ2-7; CDR3: CASTPGVGQGAPEQYF; DNA: TGTGCCAGCACTCCCGGGGTTGGACAGGGGGCGCCCGAGCAGTACTTC
size: few; D: .; length: 17; V: TRBV6-2/TRBV6-3; J: TRBJ2-5; CDR3: CASSPRGSTGFQKTQYF; DNA: TGTGCCAGCAGCCCAAGGGGCTCTACAGGGTTCCAAAAGACCCAGTACTTC
size: many; D: .; length: 10; V: TRBV20-1; J: TRBJ2-7; CDR3: CSVRRDEQYF; DNA: TGCAGTGTCCGAAGGGACGAGCAGTACTTC
size: .; D: .; length: 14; V: TRBV6-5; J: TRBJ2-2; CDR3: CASSYRVFTGELFF; DNA: TGTGCCAGCAGTTACAGGGTTTTCACCGGGGAGCTGTTTTTT
size: .; D: .; length: 14; V: TRBV24-1; J: TRBJ2-5; CDR3: CATSDLRQGMTQYF; DNA: TGTGCCACCAGTGATTTAAGGCAGGGAATGACCCAGTACTTC
size: .; D: TRBD2; length: 13; V: TRBV12-3/TRBV12-4; J: TRBJ2-7; CDR3: CASRATGTSKQYF; DNA: TGTGCCAGCAGGGCAACCGGGACTAGCAAGCAGTACTTC
size: many; D: TRBD1; length: 16; V: TRBV20-1; J: TRBJ1-5; CDR3: CSASIGQGIVHQPQHF; DNA: TGCAGTGCTAGCATTGGACAGGGGATAGTTCATCAGCCCCAGCATTTT
size: many; D: .; length: 17; V: TRBV6-4; J: TRBJ2-6; CDR3: CASSAGSTPPGANVLTF; DNA: TGTGCCAGCAGCGCTGGTTCAACTCCCCCTGGGGCCAACGTCCTGACTTTC
size: many; D: .; length: 17; V: TRBV6-1; J: TRBJ2-5; CDR3: CASSRWLGASEGETQYF; DNA: TGTGCCAGCAGTCGCTGGCTAGGGGCTAGCGAGGGAGAGACCCAGTACTTC
size: many; D: TRBD2; length: 18; V: TRBV28; J: TRBJ2-2; CDR3: CASSLWGLAGEVPGELFF; DNA: TGTGCCAGCAGTTTATGGGGCCTAGCGGGAGAGGTCCCCGGGGAGCTGTTTTTT
size: .; D: TRBD2; length: 17; V: TRBV6-4; J: TRBJ2-7; CDR3: CASSDQGTSGSLYEQYF; DNA: TGTGCCAGCAGTGACCAAGGGACTAGCGGGAGTCTCTACGAGCAGTACTTC
size: few; D: .; length: 13; V: TRBV3-1; J: TRBJ1-2; CDR3: CASSRQDLYGYTF; DNA: TGTGCCAGCAGCCGCCAGGACCTCTATGGCTACACCTTC
size: .; D: TRBD2; length: 15; V: TRBV6-5; J: TRBJ2-7; CDR3: CASSSFDRGAYEQYF; DNA: TGTGCCAGCAGTTCTTTCGACCGGGGGGCCTACGAGCAGTACTTC
size: many; D: .; length: 15; V: TRBV5-1; J: TRBJ2-7; CDR3: CASSGMGARTDEQYF; DNA: TGCGCCAGCAGCGGGATGGGGGCGCGAACCGACGAGCAGTACTTC
size: .; D: .; length: 13; V: TRBV24-1; J: TRBJ2-3; CDR3: CATSDRATDTQYF; DNA: TGTGCCACCAGTGATAGAGCAACAGATACGCAGTATTTT
size: many; D: TRBD1; length: 17; V: TRBV15; J: TRBJ1-3; CDR3: CATSRDRGTASGNTIYF; DNA: TGTGCCACCAGCAGGGACAGGGGGACCGCCTCTGGAAACACCATATATTTT
size: .; D: .; length: 13; V: TRBV2; J: TRBJ1-1; CDR3: CATLRRAHTEAFF; DNA: TGTGCCACACTAAGGAGGGCGCACACTGAAGCTTTCTTT
size: .; D: TRBD2; length: 15; V: TRBV29-1; J: TRBJ2-2; CDR3: CSVRGISGVTGELFF; DNA: TGCAGCGTTCGGGGGATTAGCGGGGTGACCGGGGAGCTGTTTTTT
size: few; D: .; length: 16; V: TRBV12-3/TRBV12-4; J: TRBJ2-5; CDR3: CASSQTKTRVEETQYF; DNA: TGTGCCAGCAGTCAAACCAAGACTAGAGTCGAGGAGACCCAGTACTTC
size: .; D: .; length: 12; V: TRBV29-1; J: TRBJ2-7; CDR3: CSVAGLGHEQYF; DNA: TGCAGCGTTGCAGGATTGGGACACGAGCAGTACTTC
size: .; D: TRBD1; length: 15; V: TRBV28; J: TRBJ2-7; CDR3: CASSNINRGGIEQYF; DNA: TGTGCCAGCAGCAACATCAACAGGGGTGGGATCGAGCAGTACTTC
size: .; D: .; length: 16; V: TRBV24-1; J: TRBJ1-5; CDR3: CATSGEQGLSNQPQHF; DNA: TGTGCCACCAGTGGCGAACAGGGACTTAGCAATCAGCCCCAGCATTTT
size: many; D: .; length: 13; V: TRBV6-2/TRBV6-3; J: TRBJ1-1; CDR3: CASTADMSTEAFF; DNA: TGTGCCAGCACCGCGGACATGAGCACTGAAGCTTTCTTT
size: .; D: .; length: 13; V: TRBV29-1; J: TRBJ1-3; CDR3: CSAPGAPGNTIYF; DNA: TGCAGCGCCCCGGGGGCACCTGGAAACACCATATATTTT
size: once; D: TRBD2; length: 14; V: TRBV2; J: TRBJ2-5; CDR3: CASNLAGGPETQYF; DNA: TGTGCCAGCAACTTAGCGGGAGGGCCCGAGACCCAGTACTTC
size: .; D: .; length: 15; V: TRBV20-1; J: TRBJ2-2; CDR3: CSARGTVDYTGELFF; DNA: TGCAGTGCTAGAGGGACAGTGGACTACACCGGGGAGCTGTTTTTT
size: .; D: TRBD2; length: 15; V: TRBV6-1; J: TRBJ2-7; CDR3: CASINVLAGPYEQYF; DNA: TGTGCCAGCATCAACGTACTAGCGGGACCCTACGAGCAGTACTTC
size: many; D: TRBD1; length: 16; V: TRBV2; J: TRBJ1-5; CDR3: CASSAPNRGGSQPQHF; DNA: TGTGCCAGCAGTGCGCCTAACAGGGGAGGAAGTCAGCCCCAGCATTTT
size: .; D: .; length: 16; V: TRBV11-1; J: TRBJ1-1; CDR3: CASSLYRERLSTEACF; DNA: TGTGCCAGCAGCTTATATCGGGAGAGGTTAAGCACTGAAGCTTGCTTT
size: many; D: .; length: 14; V: TRBV2; J: TRBJ2-7; CDR3: CASTRGQFAIGQYF; DNA: TGTGCCAGCACGCGGGGGCAGTTCGCTATAGGGCAGTACTTC
size: many; D: .; length: 16; V: TRBV6-2/TRBV6-3; J: TRBJ1-1; CDR3: CASSYSQGLVNTEAFF; DNA: TGTGCCAGCAGTTACTCTCAGGGTCTGGTGAACACTGAAGCTTTCTTT
size: many; D: .; length: 14; V: TRBV13; J: TRBJ1-1; CDR3: CASSDGTVNTEAFF; DNA: TGTGCCAGCAGCGATGGGACGGTGAACACTGAAGCTTTCTTT
size: .; D: .; length: 14; V: TRBV28; J: TRBJ2-5; CDR3: CASKRGPNQETQYF; DNA: TGTGCCAGCAAACGGGGGCCCAACCAAGAGACCCAGTACTTC
size: .; D: .; length: 16; V: TRBV6-5; J: TRBJ1-3; CDR3: CASSYSNPGSGNTIYF; DNA: TGTGCCAGCAGTTACTCAAATCCGGGGTCCGGAAACACCATATATTTT
size: many; D: .; length: 12; V: TRBV28; J: TRBJ1-1; CDR3: CASSYRVSEAFF; DNA: TGTGCCAGCAGTTACAGGGTTAGTGAAGCTTTCTTT
size: many; D: .; length: 17; V: TRBV5-1; J: TRBJ1-1; CDR3: CASSPRFLGALNTEAFF; DNA: TGCGCCAGCAGCCCGCGGTTTCTGGGCGCTCTAAACACTGAAGCTTTCTTT
size: .; D: .; length: 13; V: TRBV6-5; J: TRBJ1-2; CDR3: CASSYSSDTVYTF; DNA: TGTGCCAGCAGTTACTCCTCCGACACGGTCTACACCTTC
size: .; D: .; length: 15; V: TRBV4-2; J: TRBJ2-2; CDR3: CASSQTGHNTGELFF; DNA: TGTGCCAGCAGCCAAACGGGACATAACACCGGGGAGCTGTTTTTT
size: many; D: .; length: 13; V: TRBV20-1; J: TRBJ2-7; CDR3: CSAHTDRTYEQYF; DNA: TGCAGTGCTCACACCGACAGGACCTACGAGCAGTACTTC
size: many; D: .; length: 12; V: TRBV20-1; J: TRBJ2-7; CDR3: CSASLRSYEQYF; DNA: TGCAGTGCTAGCCTCCGGAGCTACGAGCAGTACTTC
size: .; D: TRBD1; length: 15; V: TRBV12-3/TRBV12-4; J: TRBJ1-1; CDR3: CASTEEDRGGTEAFF; DNA: TGTGCCAGCACCGAGGAGGACAGGGGGGGGACTGAAGCTTTCTTT